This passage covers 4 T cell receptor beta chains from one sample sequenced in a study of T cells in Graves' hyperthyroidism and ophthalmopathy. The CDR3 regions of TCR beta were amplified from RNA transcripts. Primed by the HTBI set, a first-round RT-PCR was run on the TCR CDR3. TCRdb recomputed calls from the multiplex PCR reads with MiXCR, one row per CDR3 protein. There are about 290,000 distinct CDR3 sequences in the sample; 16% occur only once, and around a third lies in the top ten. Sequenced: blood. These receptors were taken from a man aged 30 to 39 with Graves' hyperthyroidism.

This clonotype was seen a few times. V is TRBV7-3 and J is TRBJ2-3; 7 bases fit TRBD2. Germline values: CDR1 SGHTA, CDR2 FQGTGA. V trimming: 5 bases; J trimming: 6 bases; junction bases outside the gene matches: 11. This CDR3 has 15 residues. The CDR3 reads CASSPLGGSVDTQYF. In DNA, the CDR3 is TGTGCCAGCAGCCCCCTCGGGGGGAGTGTCGATACGCAGTATTTT.

Written as DNA, the CDR3 is TGCAGCATACTAGCGGGAGGTTTAACCGGGGAGCTGTTTTTT. Translation: CSILAGGLTGELFF. The V call is TRBV20-1, the J call TRBJ2-2; 12 nucleotides line up with TRBD2. The CDR3 length is 14 residues. In germline, CDR1 is DFQATT, CDR2 SNEGSKA (reference sequence).

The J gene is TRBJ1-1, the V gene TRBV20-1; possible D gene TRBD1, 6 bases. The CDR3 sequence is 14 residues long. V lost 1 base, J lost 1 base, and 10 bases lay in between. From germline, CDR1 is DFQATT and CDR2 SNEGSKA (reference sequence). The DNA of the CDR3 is TGCAGTGCTAGAGCCTTGGACAGGAACACTGAAGCTTTCTTT. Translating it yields CSARALDRNTEAFF.

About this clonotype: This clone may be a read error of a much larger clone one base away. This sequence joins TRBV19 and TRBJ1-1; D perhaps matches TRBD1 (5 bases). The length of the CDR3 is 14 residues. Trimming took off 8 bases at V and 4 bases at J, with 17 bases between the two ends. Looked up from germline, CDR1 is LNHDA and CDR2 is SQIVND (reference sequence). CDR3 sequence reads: CASAAGAPTTEAFF. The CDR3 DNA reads TGTGCCAGTGCCGCTGGGGCGCCTACCACTGAAGCTTTCTTT.